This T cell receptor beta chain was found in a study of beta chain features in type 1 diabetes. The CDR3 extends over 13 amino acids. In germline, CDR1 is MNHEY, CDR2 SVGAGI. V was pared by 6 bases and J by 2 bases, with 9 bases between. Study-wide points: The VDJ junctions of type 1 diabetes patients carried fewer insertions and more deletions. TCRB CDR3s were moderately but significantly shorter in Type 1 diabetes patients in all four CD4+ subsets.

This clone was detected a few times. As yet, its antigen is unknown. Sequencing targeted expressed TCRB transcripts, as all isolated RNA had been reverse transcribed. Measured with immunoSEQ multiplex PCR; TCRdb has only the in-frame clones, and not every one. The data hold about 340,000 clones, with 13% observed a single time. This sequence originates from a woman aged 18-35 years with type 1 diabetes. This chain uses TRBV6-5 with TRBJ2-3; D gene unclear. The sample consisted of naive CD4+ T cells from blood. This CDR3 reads CASRRIVTDTQYF. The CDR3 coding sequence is TGTGCCAGCAGACGTATAGTCACAGATACGCAGTATTTT.